These 31 T cell receptor delta chains originate from one sample sequenced in a study of Vδ1+ human thymocytes. Study findings and constraints: Highly polyclonal TRG and TRD repertoires with Gaussian CDR3 length distributions appeared in thymus.

Sequences come from RNA converted to cDNA by reverse transcription. CDR3 amplicons came from multiplex PCR with pooled V-gene forward and constant-region reverse primers. TCRdb re-called the multiplex PCR reads via CATT. The sample shows over 65,000 delta-chain clones, approximately 37% of them seen only once. Their recognized antigens are unknown. Sequenced: Vdelta1+ gamma-delta thymocytes from the thymus. The subset denotes: FACS-sorted CD3+ TCRalphabeta- TCRVdelta1+ TCRVdelta2- thymocytes. The receptors here all came from a boy younger than two who had congenital heart surgery.

This chain links TRDV1 with TRDJ1, with D possibly being TRDD3 (5 bases). V was cut by 0 bases and J by 10 bases, with 15 bases left in between. In germline, CDR1 is TSWWSYY, CDR2 QGS. The CDR3 covers 14 residues. For the CDR3, the DNA is TGTGCTCTTGGGGAACTAGAGGAGGGTACTGGACTCATCTTT. The encoded protein is CALGELEEGTGLIF.

With regard to this clone: Its ends do not fully match the called genes, so a read error is possible. The V and J genes are TRDV1 and TRDJ1; D perhaps matches TRDD3 (6 bases). Per germline, CDR1 TSWWSYY and CDR2 QGS. The CDR3 has 20 residues. For the CDR3, the DNA is TGTGCTTTTGGGGTCCTGGTGAGGGGGACCCCTCACCGCCTCACCGATAAACTCATCTTT. Protein sequence: CAFGVLVRGTPHRLTDKLIF.

The sample holds a few counts of this clone. The genes are TRDV1 and TRDJ1; unclear D gene. CDR3 length equals 15 residues. V shed 6 bases and J shed 1 base, with 15 bases lying between them. Germline V CDR1 and CDR2: TSWWSYY, QGS. The CDR3 loop reads CALGSLRIPTDKLIF. The CDR3 DNA follows: TGTGCTCTTGGATCCTTGCGGATTCCCACCGATAAACTCATCTTT.

The sample holds a few counts of this clone. The rearrangement joins TRDV1 to TRDJ1; D perhaps matches TRDD3 (6 bases). The CDR3 loop spans 21 amino acids. The V end lost 2 bases, the J end lost 3 bases, and 31 bases lay between the germline ends. Germline V gives CDR1 TSWWSYY, CDR2 QGS. CDR3 protein: CALGEFGGPSVPGSGADKLIF. In DNA, the CDR3 is TGTGCTCTTGGGGAATTTGGGGGTCCCTCAGTACCCGGATCAGGGGCCGATAAACTCATCTTT.

The gene calls are TRDV1 and TRDJ1; the D gene is possibly TRDD3 (8 bases). The J call may be in error: the DNA end matches TRDJ2 better. The CDR3 loop spans 24 amino acids. Germline V CDR1 and CDR2: TSWWSYY, QGS. CDR3 coding DNA: TGTGCTCTTGGGGAACTGAAACAGGGCTTCCTAACGGTTGACTGGGGGTGGTACACCGATAAACTCTTCTTT. Translating it yields CALGELKQGFLTVDWGWYTDKLFF.

This clone was counted a few times. The chain combines TRDV1 with TRDJ1; the match to TRDD3 covers 8 bases. The CDR3 extends over 22 amino acids. V lost 2 bases to trimming and J lost 0 bases; unmatched junction nucleotides: 23. Germline CDR1 TSWWSYY, CDR2 QGS. In DNA form, the CDR3 reads TGTGCTCTTGGGGAAAGAGAGGAGTGGGCCAGCTATGGGGGATTGTACACCGATAAACTCATCTTT. Protein product: CALGEREEWASYGGLYTDKLIF.

The gene calls are TRDV1 and TRDJ1, with 7 bases fitting TRDD3. V was clipped by 0 bases and J by 7 bases; unmatched bases: 17. CDR3 size: 18 residues. CDR1 is TSWWSYY, CDR2 QGS, per germline. The chain's CDR3 is CALGELSTYRGMEGKLIF. DNA for the CDR3: TGTGCTCTTGGGGAACTTAGTACCTACCGGGGGATGGAGGGTAAACTCATCTTT.

V and J are TRDV1 and TRDJ1, with 10 bases that match TRDD3. The V segment lost 5 bases and the J segment 2 bases; nucleotides outside the gene matches: 11. Germline V gene data show CDR1 as TSWWSYY and CDR2 as QGS. The CDR3 covers 17 residues. The CDR3 spells CALGFGGYSTGTDKLIF. CDR3 in DNA: TGTGCTCTTGGGTTTGGGGGATACAGTACGGGGACCGATAAACTCATCTTT.

V and J are TRDV1 and TRDJ1; D might be TRDD3 (6 bases). Germline V gives CDR1 TSWWSYY, CDR2 QGS. This CDR3 spans 21 amino acids. V dropped 0 bases and J dropped 0 bases, with 26 bases sitting between them. The CDR3 reads CALGELSTRGGTLLYTDKLIF. The CDR3 DNA reads as TGTGCTCTTGGGGAACTTTCCACAAGGGGGGGAACACTCCTCTACACCGATAAACTCATCTTT.

The chain is built from TRDV1 and TRDJ1; perhaps TRDD3 as D (5 bases). Germline V CDR1 and CDR2: TSWWSYY, QGS. Deletions cut 3 bases from V and 0 bases from J, with 32 bases between. This CDR3 region has 22 residues. CDR3 coding DNA: TGTGCTCTTGGGGAGAAACGGCCCCCCCCGGTTGAGGCACTGGTACACACCGATAAACTCATCTTT. It encodes CALGEKRPPPVEALVHTDKLIF.

This clone was found a few times. V is TRDV1 and J is TRDJ1; TRDD3 aligns across 9 bases. The CDR3 is 25 residues long. Germline CDR1 is TSWWSYY and CDR2 is QGS. J lost 0 bases, V lost 4 bases, and 33 bases had no gene match. The CDR3 DNA reads TGTGCTCTTGGGGGCCGGCCTGCTCTTCGGATTGCTGGGGGATCGGCGTGGGTCTACACCGATAAACTCATCTTT. This codes for CALGGRPALRIAGGSAWVYTDKLIF.

A few counts support this clone. V usage is TRDV1 and J usage is TRDJ2; 9 nucleotides match TRDD2. In germline, CDR1 is TSWWSYY, CDR2 QGS. CDR3 length: 20 amino acids. With V trimmed by 3 bases and J by 0 bases, 14 bases remained unmatched. The CDR3 sequence is CALGDSFLPVLKALTAQLFF. DNA for the CDR3: TGTGCTCTTGGGGATTCCTTCCTACCCGTACTGAAAGCTTTGACAGCACAACTCTTCTTT.

The chain recombines TRDV1 with TRDJ1; TRDD3 might be the D (5 bases). The germline V gene has CDR1 TSWWSYY and CDR2 QGS. With 9 bases removed from V and 3 bases from J, the gap between germline ends came to 32 bases. There are 19 residues in the CDR3. This chain's CDR3 is CALTQLLVDTPKVADKLIF. The DNA for the CDR3 is TGTGCTCTCACCCAGCTACTTGTCGATACCCCCAAAGTCGCCGATAAACTCATCTTT.

This clone was counted only a few times. The chain is built from TRDV1 and TRDJ1; a weak D match, TRDD3 (6 bases). The CDR3 totals 18 residues. With 1 base removed from V and 0 bases from J, the gap between germline ends came to 18 bases. Germline CDR1 is TSWWSYY and CDR2 is QGS. CDR3 sequence: CALGERPLWGSYTDKLIF. As DNA, the CDR3 is TGTGCTCTTGGGGAACGGCCCTTGTGGGGGTCCTACACCGATAAACTCATCTTT.

The V call is TRDV1, the J call TRDJ1; 9 bases align to TRDD3. This CDR3 spans 21 amino acids. V lost 1 base to trimming and J lost 0 bases; unmatched junction nucleotides: 18. Per germline, CDR1 TSWWSYY and CDR2 QGS. CDR3 residues: CALGEPHTVFDWGTHTDKLIF. For the CDR3, the DNA is TGTGCTCTTGGGGAACCGCATACGGTTTTCGACTGGGGGACCCACACCGATAAACTCATCTTT.

This chain joins TRDV1 and TRDJ1, with 11 bases matching TRDD3. V gave up 2 bases and J gave up 1 base; unmatched junction bases: 12. Per the germline V gene, CDR1 is TSWWSYY and CDR2 is QGS. CDR3 length: 19 residues. CDR3 protein: CALGELAPGGGYATDKLIF. The CDR3 coding sequence is TGTGCTCTTGGGGAATTGGCTCCCGGTGGGGGATACGCCACCGATAAACTCATCTTT.

This clone was observed a few times. This chain links TRDV1 with TRDJ1; D call uncertain. Germline CDR1 is TSWWSYY and CDR2 is QGS. The CDR3 runs 21 residues. Deletions cut 0 bases from V and 1 base from J, with 27 bases between. In nucleotides, the CDR3 is TGTGCTCTTGGGGAACTTGGCTCCCCTGCGCTCCTGGCGCCCCTCACCGATAAACTCATCTTT. Encoded protein: CALGELGSPALLAPLTDKLIF.

This clone was seen a few times. The rearrangement uses TRDV1 and TRDJ1; 11 nucleotides agree with TRDD3. V was clipped by 3 bases and J by 2 bases; unmatched bases: 20. Per the germline V gene, CDR1 is TSWWSYY and CDR2 is QGS. This CDR3 region has 21 residues. The CDR3 DNA reads as TGTGCTCTTGGGGACCTTCCTTCCTTCCCTGGGGGATACTTGGTGACCGATAAACTCATCTTT. This sequence encodes CALGDLPSFPGGYLVTDKLIF.

V is TRDV1 and J is TRDJ1, with TRDD3 matching 7 bases. The germline CDR1 and CDR2 sequences are TSWWSYY and QGS. V dropped 0 bases and J dropped 5; count of bases not matched to a gene: 18. The CDR3 spans 19 residues. CDR3 sequence reads: CALGELPLLKVDTKDKLIF. CDR3 coding DNA: TGTGCTCTTGGGGAACTCCCTCTCCTAAAGGTGGATACGAAAGATAAACTCATCTTT.

This sequence joins TRDV1 and TRDJ1; 9 bases line up with TRDD2. This CDR3 contains 21 residues. V gave up 4 bases and J gave up 1 base; unmatched junction bases: 22. The germline V gene has CDR1 TSWWSYY and CDR2 QGS. The CDR3 protein is CALGAPSYKNVLGACTDKLIF. The CDR3 DNA reads as TGTGCTCTTGGGGCGCCTTCCTACAAAAACGTGCTGGGGGCCTGCACCGATAAACTCATCTTT.

This rearrangement joins TRDV1 to TRDJ1; 10 nucleotides match TRDD3. The J segment lost 0 bases and the V segment lost 6 bases, leaving 37 bases of the junction unmatched. There are 26 residues in the CDR3. The germline gives CDR1 TSWWSYY, CDR2 QGS. The CDR3 region is CALGHGLNVKKLGDPCCNSYTDKLIF. CDR3 nucleotides: TGTGCTCTTGGCCACGGACTAAATGTGAAAAAACTGGGGGATCCCTGCTGCAACTCGTACACCGATAAACTCATCTTT.

Comments on this clone: At the DNA level, this CDR3 is encoded by other sequences in the same sample as well. The chain couples TRDV1 to TRDJ1, with TRDD3 as a possible D gene (10 bases). The CDR3 covers 22 residues. CDR1 is TSWWSYY and CDR2 is QGS in the germline V gene. Trimming pared 2 bases from V and 0 bases from J, leaving 31 bases between. CDR3 bases: TGTGCTCTTGGGGAATCTCCGGGCCTTCCTACGGGGGATACGCCGTACACCGATAAACTCATCTTT. Translated, it gives CALGESPGLPTGDTPYTDKLIF.

With respect to this clone: This sample also contains other DNA sequences that code for the same CDR3. V gene TRDV1 combines with J gene TRDJ1; the match to TRDD3 covers 8 bases. The V gene end was trimmed by 3 bases and the J gene end by 0 bases; junction bases not matched to a gene: 15. Germline CDR1 reads TSWWSYY; CDR2 reads QGS. CDR3 length: 19 amino acids. The CDR3 bases are TGTGCTCTTGGGGACCTACACCGGCACTGGGGGCCGTACACCGATAAACTCATCTTT. This sequence encodes CALGDLHRHWGPYTDKLIF.

This clone was counted only a few times. V gene TRDV1 combines with J gene TRDJ1; the D gene is possibly TRDD3 (6 bases). The CDR3 totals 17 residues. Trimming removed 4 bases at V and 0 bases at J, with 18 bases between. CDR1 and CDR2 (germline): TSWWSYY, QGS. CDR3 in DNA: TGTGCTCTTGGGGGCTGGGGTTCCCTCCAGTACACCGATAAACTCATCTTT. This translates into CALGGWGSLQYTDKLIF.

The V and J genes are TRDV1 and TRDJ1; possibly TRDD1 for D (5 bases). Trimming shortened V by 5 bases and J by 3 bases, and 10 bases separated the two germline ends. The CDR3 runs 13 residues. Per the germline V gene, CDR1 is TSWWSYY and CDR2 is QGS. The CDR3 DNA reads as TGTGCTCTTGGGTCCAATAGGGCCGATAAACTCATCTTT. Encoded protein: CALGSNRADKLIF.

The chain is built from TRDV1 and TRDJ1, with D tentatively TRDD2 or TRDD3 (5 bases each). The CDR3 has 22 residues. Looked up from germline, CDR1 is TSWWSYY and CDR2 is QGS. V was cut by 1 base and J by 3 bases, with 33 bases left in between. The DNA for the CDR3 is TGTGCTCTTGGGGAACCCCCCCTACAACTCCGGATGGGGCTACTAGTGGCCGATAAACTCATCTTT. Translating it yields CALGEPPLQLRMGLLVADKLIF.

This clone is a singleton in its sample. The V gene is TRDV1, the J gene TRDJ1; possible D gene TRDD3, 6 bases. The CDR3 spans 21 residues. The germline V gene has CDR1 TSWWSYY and CDR2 QGS. Trimming cost V 5 bases and J 0 bases, with 31 bases left between them. The CDR3 reads CALGPIRPPGVTGPYTDKLIF. The CDR3 bases are TGTGCTCTTGGGCCAATTCGGCCTCCCGGCGTGACTGGGCCGTACACCGATAAACTCATCTTT.

V usage is TRDV1 and J usage is TRDJ1, with 7 bases matching TRDD3. V was clipped by 4 bases and J by 0 bases; unmatched bases: 8. There are 16 residues in the CDR3. Per germline, CDR1 TSWWSYY and CDR2 QGS. CDR3 in amino acids: CALGARRIRDTDKLIF. CDR3 nucleotides: TGTGCTCTTGGGGCCCGTAGGATACGCGACACCGATAAACTCATCTTT.

This clone was seen ten or more times. The chain employs TRDV2 and TRDJ1; D perhaps matches TRDD3 (6 bases). Germline V gene sequence: CDR1 GEAIGNYY, CDR2 EKD. Trimming removed 3 bases at V and 0 bases at J, with 16 bases between. This CDR3 region has 16 residues. The chain's CDR3 is CACDSLQLGNTDKLIF. DNA for the CDR3: TGTGCCTGTGACTCACTGCAGCTGGGGAACACCGATAAACTCATCTTT.

The genes are TRDV2 and TRDJ1; 7 bases align to TRDD3. The CDR3 is made up of 20 amino acids. V was clipped by 0 bases and J by 0 bases; unmatched bases: 18. CDR1 and CDR2 (germline): GEAIGNYY, EKD. CDR3 in amino acids: CACDTSLGGSVPSYTDKLIF. In nucleotides, the CDR3 is TGTGCCTGTGACACCTCCTTGGGGGGATCCGTCCCCTCATACACCGATAAACTCATCTTT.

The chain joins TRDV1 to TRDJ1, with D hard to call. Germline assignment: CDR1 TSWWSYY and CDR2 QGS. CDR3 length: 18 amino acids. V dropped 0 bases and J dropped 0 bases, with 17 bases sitting between them. CDR3 in DNA: TGTGCTCTTGGGGAACTTAAGGCTTTACCTAAGTACACCGATAAACTCATCTTT. Translation gives CALGELKALPKYTDKLIF.